The rows below give T cell receptor beta chains drawn from one sample of a study of blood T cell repertoires in COVID-19. Clones were sequenced by immunoSEQ multiplex PCR, and TCRdb holds only the in-frame ones, with some missing. Among 200,000 or so clones listed, 83% were seen once. Input material: PBMCs or T cells enriched from blood (not recorded which). Every receptor here comes from a woman aged 50 to 65 who had been exposed to COVID-19. Both conserved end residues are part of each CDR3. Fields, in order: V gene, D gene, J gene, CDR3 length, clone size, CDR3 protein, CDR3 DNA. A D gene is named only where the DNA matches it firmly. Clone sizes are given selectively: once, few, many, or a class where the clone is expanded.

TRBV5-4	NA	TRBJ1-1	14	NA	CASSPRPKNTEAFF	TGTGCCAGCAGCCCGAGGCCGAAAAACACTGAAGCTTTCTTT
TRBV5-1	NA	TRBJ2-5	15	NA	CASSLWGGQGETQYF	TGCGCCAGCAGCTTGTGGGGGGGCCAGGGAGAGACCCAGTACTTC
TRBV12-3/TRBV12-4	NA	TRBJ2-2	13	NA	CASSWRGAGELFF	TGTGCCAGCAGTTGGAGGGGAGCCGGGGAGCTGTTTTTT
TRBV3-1/TRBV3-2	NA	TRBJ1-1	15	NA	CASSQVIGGGTEAFF	TGTGCCAGCAGCCAAGTAATTGGGGGAGGCACTGAAGCTTTCTTT
TRBV7-2	TRBD1	TRBJ1-2	15	NA	CASSPEQGRKGGYTF	TGTGCCAGCAGCCCAGAACAGGGGAGAAAAGGTGGCTACACCTTC
TRBV29-1	NA	TRBJ1-2	11	NA	CSVEDGKRYTF	TGCAGCGTTGAAGACGGGAAGAGGTACACCTTC
TRBV18	TRBD2	TRBJ2-3	14	NA	CASSPGGETDTQYF	TGTGCCAGCTCACCAGGGGGGGAGACAGATACGCAGTATTTT
TRBV9	NA	TRBJ2-2	12	NA	CASSQQGGELFF	TGTGCCAGCAGCCAACAGGGTGGGGAGCTGTTTTTT
TRBV7-9	NA	TRBJ2-1	15	NA	CASSPSRGASNEQFF	TGTGCCAGCAGCCCATCCCGGGGGGCTTCTAATGAGCAGTTCTTC
TRBV29-1	TRBD2	TRBJ2-1	14	NA	CSVPGLAGVNEQFF	TGCAGCGTACCGGGACTAGCGGGGGTTAATGAGCAGTTCTTC
TRBV18	NA	TRBJ1-3	15	NA	CASSAYSLQRNTIYF	TGTGCCAGCTCAGCATACTCACTTCAACGAAACACCATATATTTT
TRBV5-4	NA	TRBJ2-7	13	once	CASSLGSSYEQYF	TGTGCCAGCAGCTTGGGGAGCTCCTACGAGCAGTACTTC
TRBV6-1	NA	TRBJ1-5	16	NA	CASREGSLGSNQPQHF	TGTGCCAGCAGAGAAGGGTCCCTCGGGAGCAATCAGCCCCAGCATTTT
TRBV6-1	NA	TRBJ2-1	13	few	CASSEAPGKGEFF	TGTGCCAGCAGTGAAGCCCCCGGGAAGGGGGAGTTCTTC
TRBV3-1/TRBV3-2	TRBD2	TRBJ2-3	19	NA	CASSQTSGGDSTGTDTQYF	TGTGCCAGCAGCCAAACTAGCGGGGGAGACTCTACTGGCACAGATACGCAGTATTTT
TRBV19	NA	TRBJ1-5	14	NA	CASSIRGRDQPQHF	TGTGCCAGTAGTATCAGGGGAAGGGACCAGCCCCAGCATTTT
TRBV7-8	NA	TRBJ1-5	15	few	CASQPPGFEGQPQHF	TGTGCCAGTCAACCACCGGGGTTCGAGGGTCAGCCCCAGCATTTT
TRBV2	TRBD2	TRBJ2-2	15	few	CASSGERGGPGELFF	TGTGCCAGCAGTGGAGAACGGGGGGGCCCCGGGGAGCTGTTTTTT
TRBV6-2/TRBV6-3	NA	TRBJ2-3	17	NA	CASSYGVRTPNTDTQYF	TGTGCCAGCAGTTACGGGGTCCGGACTCCTAACACAGATACGCAGTATTTT
TRBV5-6	NA	TRBJ1-2	16	once	CASSFGGGTQNYGYTF	TGTGCCAGCAGCTTTGGGGGAGGGACACAAAACTATGGCTACACCTTC
TRBV3-1/TRBV3-2	NA	TRBJ1-2	13	NA	CASSLGKGHGYTF	TGTGCCAGCAGCCTCGGTAAGGGGCATGGCTACACCTTC
TRBV12-3/TRBV12-4	NA	TRBJ2-7	13	NA	CASSLRGDYEQYF	TGTGCCAGCAGTCTCAGGGGGGACTACGAGCAGTACTTC
TRBV4-1	NA	TRBJ1-3	16	once	CASSPPGESSGNTIYF	TGCGCCAGCAGCCCGCCCGGGGAGAGCTCTGGAAACACCATATATTTT
TRBV28	TRBD1	TRBJ1-2	15	NA	CASRTGGEANYGYTF	TGTGCCAGCCGGACAGGGGGCGAGGCTAACTATGGCTACACCTTC
TRBV7-2	TRBD2	TRBJ2-3	16	few	CASSFDQQRGTDTQYF	TGTGCCAGCAGCTTCGACCAGCAGCGGGGGACAGATACGCAGTATTTT
TRBV29-1	TRBD1	TRBJ2-4	13	NA	CSVEPDRGDIQYF	TGCAGCGTTGAACCAGACAGGGGTGACATTCAGTACTTC
TRBV19	NA	TRBJ2-4	17	NA	CASSIDPPTGIENIQYF	TGTGCCAGTAGTATAGATCCCCCTACAGGGATAGAAAACATTCAGTACTTC
TRBV6-4	NA	TRBJ2-2	14	once	CASSDGSATGELFF	TGTGCCAGCAGTGACGGTAGTGCCACCGGGGAGCTGTTTTTT
TRBV15	NA	TRBJ2-7	13	few	CATSRGDRGEQYF	TGTGCCACCAGCAGGGGAGACCGGGGCGAGCAGTACTTC
TRBV2	NA	TRBJ2-3	15	NA	CASTLSPGLADTQYF	TGTGCCAGCACCTTATCCCCGGGTTTAGCCGATACGCAGTATTTT